This TCR beta chain stems from a study of blood T cell repertoires in COVID-19 (dated by TCRdb to 2020 to 2021). Broadly, across the study: Samples covering the acute and convalescent phases of COVID-19 were provided by collaborators in the United States, Italy and Spain. The prospective study material was composed of cDNA or gDNA derived from T cells, B-cell-depleted T cells, or PBMCs. Deeply sampled blood TCRbeta repertoires from subjects exposed to, actively infected with, or recovered from COVID-19 were included in the dataset. The repertoires were released in a freely available public database intended as a resource for research on the immune response to SARS-CoV-2. Samples were obtained from the ongoing ImmuneRACE study (first 160 participants) and from over 1,000 subjects provided by 6 global collaborators. Nearly every sample came with metadata listing a de-identified subject ID, COVID-19 status, age in years and sex. HLA class I and class II types, where available, came from metadata supplied by the sample provider rather than from assay-based typing. Paper-wide results and their limitations: Clinical and demographic metadata were provided uncurated, with the amount varying by source and participant.

A second Seattle source provided samples from volunteer blood donors who had recovered from COVID-19. The collaborating institutions used their own protocols to collect whole blood in K2EDTA tubes. For TCRbeta analysis, collaborators shipped samples in one of three forms: frozen whole blood, isolated PBMCs, or DNA extracted from either of those sample types. There are 14 amino acids in the CDR3, from cysteine to phenylalanine inclusive. Only CDR3 DNA remains: 42 bases, in frame from the first base. Trimming at the junction amounts to 0 bases on V and 5 bases on J, and the germline ends lie 10 bases apart. CDR1 and CDR2 (LNHNV, YYDKDF) derive from the germline V gene (reference sequence). TCRbeta CDR3 regions were amplified from genomic DNA using the immunoSEQ Assay, a bias-controlled multiplex PCR. Regarding the original processing steps: The number of nucleated cells in each sample was estimated by amplification of reference gene primers within the assay. Sequence reads were collapsed and filtered to measure the absolute abundance of every unique TCRbeta CDR3 rearrangement. For each sample, productive Simpson clonality was calculated as the square root of Simpson's diversity index over productive rearrangements. TCRdb mirrors the immuneACCESS table, restricted to in-frame sequences. Some clones are absent from its copies; in checked studies, under half trace to an unresolved V gene, and the reason for the others is unknown. The V and J calls and clone size were taken over from that table, and D and trimming were inferred from the DNA. The sample table shows some 230,000 clones, and 75% to 90% are seen once. 2.2% of the sample lies in the top ten.

In regard to this clone: The clone's antigen remains unknown. Base-call qualities are not available, and no considerably larger clone is one nucleotide away.

The source material was peripheral blood. The TCR sequence derives from a young man who had recovered from COVID-19. The receptor chain draws on TRBV15 and TRBJ1-1; the D segment cannot be called with confidence. The nucleotide sequence is given as TGTGCCACCAGCAGAGATCAAACCGGGACTGAAGCTTTCTTT. Translated, this is CATSRDQTGTEAFF.